This is a list of T cell receptor beta chains from one sample in a study of T cell changes during pregnancy in multiple sclerosis. The protocol was immunoSEQ multiplex PCR, while the TCRdb copy is restricted to in-frame clones and leaves out a portion. This sample has some 41,000 clones, with roughly nine tenths found just once. Sequences were derived from CD4+ T cells from peripheral blood mononuclear cells, sampled in the first trimester of pregnancy. The receptors were gathered from a female donor with multiple sclerosis, enrolled in a pregnancy study. Each CDR3 is given with its conserved first and last residue. A D gene is named only where the DNA matches it firmly. Rows may omit the clone size; those that give it use once, few, many or a size class.

d_call j_call v_call clone_size cdr3_nt cdr3_aa
NA TRBJ2-3 TRBV9 NA TGTGCCAGCAGCGTAGATTCCGTCGGAGATACGCAGTATTTT CASSVDSVGDTQYF
TRBD1 TRBJ2-3 TRBV6-5 NA TGTGCCAGCAGTTGGGGACAGGGGGTTACGCAGTATTTT CASSWGQGVTQYF
TRBD1 TRBJ2-2 TRBV29-1 NA TGCAGCGGCCGGACAGGGGGCAGGAACCCCGGGGAGCTGTTTTTT CSGRTGGRNPGELFF
NA TRBJ2-1 TRBV6-5 NA TGTGCCAGCAGTTCTCAGGGTTTTGGTGAGCAGTTCTTC CASSSQGFGEQFF
NA TRBJ1-3 TRBV20-1 once TGCAGTGCCCCGTCTGGAAACACCATATATTTT CSAPSGNTIYF
NA TRBJ1-2 TRBV19 NA TGTGCCAGTAGTCGTTCTAACTATGGCTACACCTTC CASSRSNYGYTF
TRBD1 TRBJ1-1 TRBV19 NA TGTGCCAGTAACGGACAGGGGGACACTGAAGCTTTCTTT CASNGQGDTEAFF
TRBD2 TRBJ2-7 TRBV4-2 NA TGTGCCAGCAGCCAAGTCCCTGGCGTAGCGGGGGGGCGCGTCGTTTCCTACGAGCAGTACTTC CASSQVPGVAGGRVVSYEQYF
NA TRBJ1-5 TRBV6-1 NA TGTGCCAGCAGTGAATCGTCCCGGGAGGGACAATTTGGCAATCAGCCCCAGCATTTT CASSESSREGQFGNQPQHF
TRBD1 TRBJ1-5 TRBV19 NA TGTGCCAGTAGTATAGAGGACAGGGGTGGCAATCAGCCCCAGCATTTT CASSIEDRGGNQPQHF
TRBD2 TRBJ2-1 TRBV6-1 NA TGTGCCAGCAGTGAAGAACTAGCGGAGCCCTACAATGAGCAGTTCTTC CASSEELAEPYNEQFF
TRBD2 TRBJ2-1 TRBV4-2 NA TGTGCCAGCAGCCAACAACTAGCGGGGGGGCTTATCAGCTCCTACAATGAGCAGTTCTTC CASSQQLAGGLISSYNEQFF
NA TRBJ2-7 TRBV6-5 NA TGTGCCAGCAGTTACGGACGGACTTCCTACGAGCAGTACTTC CASSYGRTSYEQYF
NA TRBJ1-2 TRBV10-3 NA TGTGCCACCTATCAGGTGGGGGGCTATGGCTACACCTTC CATYQVGGYGYTF
NA TRBJ2-3 TRBV5-6 NA TGTGCCAGCAGCGGCGGGAAATACACAGATACGCAGTATTTT CASSGGKYTDTQYF
NA TRBJ2-7 TRBV6-5 NA TGTGCCAGCAGGAGGATCACCCTAGGGGCCTACGAGCAGTACTTC CASRRITLGAYEQYF
TRBD1 TRBJ1-4 TRBV7-2 few TGTGCCAGCAGCGCTCCGGACAGGGCCAGGGTAAAACTGTTTTTT CASSAPDRARVKLFF
NA TRBJ1-1 TRBV6-1 NA TGTGCCAGCAGCCACGGAGGGGACACTGAAGCTTTCTTT CASSHGGDTEAFF
NA TRBJ2-7 TRBV4-3 NA TGCGCCAGCAGGGCAGGGTCTCACGAGCAGTACTTC CASRAGSHEQYF
NA TRBJ1-6 TRBV6-5 NA TGTGCCAGCAGTGCCCTCTACTCCTATAATTCACCCCTCCACTTT CASSALYSYNSPLHF
TRBD1 TRBJ2-7 TRBV5-6 NA TGTGCCAGCAGCTCTTGGACAGGATACGAGCAGTACTTC CASSSWTGYEQYF
NA TRBJ2-1 TRBV25-1 few TGTGCCAGCACCAATTCGGAGGAGGGGGCGGATGAGCAGTTCTTC CASTNSEEGADEQFF
NA TRBJ1-3 TRBV7-9 NA TGTGCCAGCAGCCGGGACACGAGCTCTGGAAACACCATATATTTT CASSRDTSSGNTIYF
NA TRBJ2-3 TRBV30 NA TGTGCTTCGGGGGGCACAGATACGCAGTATTTT CASGGTDTQYF
NA TRBJ1-5 TRBV6-5 NA TGTGCCAGCAGCACAGGTTTTAGCAATCAGCCCCAGCATTTT CASSTGFSNQPQHF
TRBD1 TRBJ2-5 TRBV5-1 NA TGCGCCAGCAGGCGGACAGGCGGCCAAGAGACCCAGTACTTC CASRRTGGQETQYF
NA TRBJ2-5 TRBV2 NA TGTGCCAGCAGTGAATCCCTTGCCGGGGAGACCCAGTACTTC CASSESLAGETQYF
TRBD1 TRBJ2-5 TRBV29-1 NA TGCAGCGTTGACAGGGGGCGGGAGACCCAGTACTTC CSVDRGRETQYF
TRBD1 TRBJ2-1 TRBV27 once TGTGCCAGCGCAAGGGACAGGGGCTCCTACAATGAGCAGTTCTTC CASARDRGSYNEQFF
TRBD1 TRBJ2-7 TRBV5-1 NA TGCGCCAGCAGCTTGGGCGGACAGGGGGTAACCTACGAGCAGTACTTC CASSLGGQGVTYEQYF
NA TRBJ2-7 TRBV4-2 NA TGTGCCAGCAGCCAAGATCAGCCTAGCGAGCCCTACGAGCAGTACTTC CASSQDQPSEPYEQYF
NA TRBJ1-1 TRBV5-1 NA TGCGCCAGCAGCTTGGGTCCTCGGGGGGTGGCTGAAGCTTTCTTT CASSLGPRGVAEAFF
NA TRBJ2-7 TRBV14 NA TGTGCCAGCAGCCCCCGGTTGGTATCCGAGCAGTACTTC CASSPRLVSEQYF